The rows below give T cell receptor beta chains drawn from one sample of a study of blood T cell repertoires in COVID-19. Using immunoSEQ multiplex PCR, the repertoire was profiled, and TCRdb retains in-frame clones only, with some absent. The sample has fewer than 200,000 clones, 88% seen once; the top ten hold roughly 24%. Sequences were obtained from peripheral blood. Source of these receptors: a man in his sixties with acute or convalescent COVID-19. CDR3s leave out the opening cysteine and the closing phenylalanine or tryptophan.

13,TRBV3-1/TRBV3-2,ASSQGPGRGDTQY
14,TRBV27,ASSLNQGKGNQPQH
11,TRBV7-9,ASSLVLGYEQY
10,TRBV6-6,ASSGTDYGYT
14,TRBV19,ASSAYTGDGNQPQH
15,TRBV9,ASSVGGQGMANYGYT
12,TRBV5-1,ASTWDRSNYGYT
13,TRBV4-2,ASSHPGQEVYGYT
12,TRBV30,AWRESAYQETQY
13,TRBV11-2,ASSLRASGSNVLT
15,TRBV27,ASSLRGGVRRQETQY
11,TRBV7-3,ASSLTLFNEQF
13,TRBV9,ASSPVGGSTAKLF
12,TRBV19,ASSRLVSGNTIY
11,TRBV7-2,ASSREVFWALH
15,TRBV7-8,ASSLFGTRVGTDTQY
14,TRBV7-9,ASSLGGAQMGTEAF
11,TRBV19,ASKRTGIQPQH
15,TRBV5-1,ASSGQPTTPFNYGYT
14,TRBV5-1,ASSLGSSGGGDEQF
11,TRBV10-3,AILRAANYGYT
13,TRBV10-3,AISESTGRDSPLH
11,TRBV19,ASRDRGRQPQH
17,TRBV27,ASSLSPYRGLSMNTEAF
10,TRBV12-3/TRBV12-4,ASSWTVQPQH
11,TRBV6-4,ASSVTAGETQY
9,TRBV29-1,SVVTGGGYT
12,TRBV24-1,ATSDFREEETQY
13,TRBV18,ASSPPLGPNEKLF
17,TRBV7-3,ASSLDAGRASGRPDTQY